The source of this T cell receptor beta chain is a study of identical twins. General study results and limits: The study based its conclusions on cross-sectional statistical analysis and did not follow the same donors.

Germline loops: CDR1 MNHEY, CDR2 SVGAGI. The V end was cut by 6 bases, the J end by 4 bases, with 15 bases between. This CDR3 region has 15 residues. The sample holds many counts of this clonotype. What it binds is not known. Unique molecular identifiers were present on cDNA, and template switching added a universal primer site. From the 5' RACE reads, TCRdb called clonotypes with MiXCR, one entry per CDR3 protein. The data contain a few hundred thousand distinct CDR3 sequences, roughly an eighth of them seen just once; the ten biggest clones take up approximately 1%. These data were likewise used in another study, on yellow fever vaccine responses in identical twins.

This TCR was recovered from a woman aged 18-29 years in good health. Sequencing input: CD4+ T cells sorted from blood. This rearrangement joins TRBV6-5 to TRBJ2-2, with a possible D match to TRBD1 (6 bases). The CDR3 sequence is CASRRTTGFTGELFF. The CDR3 DNA follows: TGTGCCAGCAGAAGGACGACAGGTTTCACCGGGGAGCTGTTTTTT.